The clone carrying this T cell receptor beta chain was detected once. Its antigen is unidentified. The sample is drawn from a study of cytomegalovirus exposure and HLA in healthy donors. For the study at large: There were 65 million to 85 million unique TCRs (from HLA-typed donors) in an early data release.

The study, taken as a whole, reports: HLA restriction was apparent for most CMV-associated TCR beta chains in a later analysis. Rare TCR sequences predominated, though certain public TCRs were found in many donors. A few V segments could not be told apart, such as TRBV6-2 and TRBV6-3, and were left out.

The V gene end was trimmed by 6 bases and the J gene end by 0 bases; junction bases not matched to a gene: 4. The CDR3 spans 14 residues. Germline CDR1 and CDR2: MNHEY and SVGAGI. The PCR was carried out with 60 Vbeta primers and 13 Jbeta primers. The protocol was immunoSEQ multiplex PCR, while the TCRdb copy is restricted to in-frame clones and leaves out a portion. The data show about 130,000 clones, around 85% seen once. The sequenced sample consisted of PBMCs. The rearrangement joins TRBV6-5 to TRBJ1-1; 7 bases line up with TRBD1. This receptor was obtained from a boy aged 5-17 years in good health and CMV-seronegative. The CDR3 reads CASRADRMNTEAFF. CDR3 nucleotide sequence: TGTGCCAGCAGGGCGGACAGGATGAACACTGAAGCTTTCTTT.